The T cell receptor beta chain described here comes from a study of control samples from healthy donors and cancer patients. Profiled with immunoSEQ multiplex PCR; TCRdb holds only in-frame clones, not every one. The data show 100,000 to 150,000 clones, just under 95% seen once. The sequenced material came from blood. This TCR was sampled from a man aged 30 to 39 in good health.

The CDR3 sequence is CASSESGGYGYTF. The CDR3, as DNA: TGTGCCAGCAGTGAATCTGGGGGCTATGGCTACACCTTC. The chain is built from TRBV25-1 and TRBJ1-2, with TRBD1 as a possible D gene (5 bases). The V and J ends lost 1 base and 4 bases respectively, with 7 bases between them. CDR3 length: 13 amino acids. Looked up from germline, CDR1 is MGHDK and CDR2 is SYGVNS.